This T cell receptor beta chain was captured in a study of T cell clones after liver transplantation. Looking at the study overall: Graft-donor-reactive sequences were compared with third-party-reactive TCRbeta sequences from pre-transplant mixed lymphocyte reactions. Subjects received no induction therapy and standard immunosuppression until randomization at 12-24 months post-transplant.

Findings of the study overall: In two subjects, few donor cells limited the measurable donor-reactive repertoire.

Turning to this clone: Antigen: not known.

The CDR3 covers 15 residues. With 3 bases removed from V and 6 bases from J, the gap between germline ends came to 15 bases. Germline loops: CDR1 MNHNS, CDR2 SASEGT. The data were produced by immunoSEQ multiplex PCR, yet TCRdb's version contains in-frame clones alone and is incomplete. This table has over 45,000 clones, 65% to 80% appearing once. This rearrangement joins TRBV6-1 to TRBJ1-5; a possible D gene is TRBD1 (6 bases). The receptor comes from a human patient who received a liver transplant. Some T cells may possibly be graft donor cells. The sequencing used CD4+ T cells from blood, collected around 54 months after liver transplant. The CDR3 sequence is CASSDLQGAGQPQHF. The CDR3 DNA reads TGTGCCAGCAGTGACCTACAGGGTGCAGGTCAGCCCCAGCATTTT.